This entry describes one T cell receptor beta chain. Its specificity is not known. The source of the sample is a study of CXCR3-negative and CXCR3-positive naive CD8 T cells. Study-wide points: CXCR3-expressing naive cells carried TRB CDR3s more hydrophobic than those of CXCR3-negative naive cells.

This CDR3 region has 16 residues. Per germline, CDR1 SNHLY and CDR2 FYNNEI. Via 5' RACE with UMI labels, TRB cDNA libraries were prepared. No DNA is given; TCRdb re-called the 5' RACE reads and lists each CDR3 protein once. The listing records 150,000 to 170,000 distinct CDR3 sequences. Input material: naive CXCR3+ CD8+ T cells from blood. Subset of the sample: CD45RO-CCR7+CD27+CD95- naive CD8+ T cells expressing CXCR3 (TNR3+). The chain uses TRBV2 and TRBJ2-1; TCRdb's D call of TRBD1 is untestable without DNA. The TCR sequence derives from a human donor in good health. Some clones in this sample may be carry-over from other donors' samples. The CDR3 protein is CASSPPPGVSYNEQFF.